The clone carrying this TCR beta chain was recorded at least ten times. Antigen: not known. These data belong to a study of read filtering for tumor transcriptome and immune sequencing. Study background: After DNase treatment, RNA was made into whole-transcriptome libraries. Overall study findings and caveats: Sorted CD138-negative bone marrow cells were not purified T cells. In IR-seq, single-read clonotypes were roughly 82% of clonotypes but approximately 3.5% of reads.

The library was built from approximately 400 ng RNA with molecular barcoded adaptors for alpha/delta and beta/gamma chains. One entry per CDR3 protein, called by TCRdb with MiXCR from the reads. The data show roughly 93,000 distinct CDR3 sequences, roughly 21% seen once. The CDR3 totals 13 residues. Trimming pared 3 bases from V and 8 bases from J, leaving 13 bases between. Per the germline V gene, CDR1 is MDHEN and CDR2 is SYDVKM. The receptor comes from a donor at least 40 years old with multiple myeloma. V and J are TRBV28 and TRBJ1-1, with a possible D match to TRBD1 (6 bases). The sequenced material came from a population of CD138-negative cells sorted from bone marrow. DNA of the CDR3: TGTGCCAGCAGTTTCTCAACGGGGGCAGAAGCTTTCTTT. Its translation: CASSFSTGAEAFF. Combining the CDR3 with reference TRBV28 and TRBJ1-1 gives the whole variable domain DVKVTQSSRYLVKRTGEKVFLECVQDMDHENMFWYRQDPGLGLRLIYFSYDVKMKEKGDIPEGYSVSREKKERFSLILESASTNQTSMYLCASSFSTGAEAFFGQGTRLTVV.